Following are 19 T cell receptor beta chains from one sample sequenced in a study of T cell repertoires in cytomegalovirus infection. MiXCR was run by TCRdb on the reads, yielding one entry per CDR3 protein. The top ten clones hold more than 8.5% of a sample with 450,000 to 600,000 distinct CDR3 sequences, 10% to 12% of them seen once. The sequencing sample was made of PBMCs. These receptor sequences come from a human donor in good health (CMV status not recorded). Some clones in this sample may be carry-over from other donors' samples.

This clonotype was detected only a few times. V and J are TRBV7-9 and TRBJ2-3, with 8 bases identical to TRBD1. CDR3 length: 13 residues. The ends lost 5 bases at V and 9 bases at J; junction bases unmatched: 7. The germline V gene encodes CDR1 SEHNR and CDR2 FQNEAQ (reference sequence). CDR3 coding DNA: TGTGCCAGCAGCGAGTATGACAGGGGAACGCAGTATTTT. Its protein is CASSEYDRGTQYF.

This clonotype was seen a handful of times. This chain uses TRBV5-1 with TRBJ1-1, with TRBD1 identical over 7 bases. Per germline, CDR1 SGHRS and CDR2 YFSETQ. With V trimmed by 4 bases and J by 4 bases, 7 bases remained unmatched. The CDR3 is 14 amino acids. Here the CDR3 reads CASSPGAGGTEAFF. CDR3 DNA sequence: TGCGCCAGCAGCCCGGGGGCAGGGGGCACTGAAGCTTTCTTT.

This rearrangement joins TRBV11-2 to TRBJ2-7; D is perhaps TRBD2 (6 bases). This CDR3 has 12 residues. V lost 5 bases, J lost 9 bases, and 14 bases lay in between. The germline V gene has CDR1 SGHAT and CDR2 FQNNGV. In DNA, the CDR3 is TGTGCCAGCAGCGGTACTAGCTTAGCGCAGTACTTC. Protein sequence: CASSGTSLAQYF.

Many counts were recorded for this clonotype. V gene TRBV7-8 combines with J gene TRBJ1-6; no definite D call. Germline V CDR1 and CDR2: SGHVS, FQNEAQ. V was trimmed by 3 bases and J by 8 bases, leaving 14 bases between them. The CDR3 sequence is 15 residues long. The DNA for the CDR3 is TGTGCCAGCAGCTTTCGGATCCCGGGCGATTCACCCCTCCACTTT. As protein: CASSFRIPGDSPLHF.

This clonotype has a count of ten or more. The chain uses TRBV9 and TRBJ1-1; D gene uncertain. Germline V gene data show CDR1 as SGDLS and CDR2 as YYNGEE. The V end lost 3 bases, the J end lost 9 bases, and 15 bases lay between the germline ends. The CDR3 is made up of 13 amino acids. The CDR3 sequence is CASSDPTTSKAFF. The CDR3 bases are TGTGCCAGCAGCGATCCGACTACGAGTAAAGCTTTCTTT.

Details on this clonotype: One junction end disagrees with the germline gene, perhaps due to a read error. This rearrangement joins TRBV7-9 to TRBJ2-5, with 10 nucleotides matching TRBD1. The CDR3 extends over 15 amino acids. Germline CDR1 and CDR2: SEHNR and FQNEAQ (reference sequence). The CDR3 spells CASSLATGGAETQYF. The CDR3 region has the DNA TGTGCCAGCAGCCTAGCGACAGGGGGCGCGGAGACCCAGTACTTC.

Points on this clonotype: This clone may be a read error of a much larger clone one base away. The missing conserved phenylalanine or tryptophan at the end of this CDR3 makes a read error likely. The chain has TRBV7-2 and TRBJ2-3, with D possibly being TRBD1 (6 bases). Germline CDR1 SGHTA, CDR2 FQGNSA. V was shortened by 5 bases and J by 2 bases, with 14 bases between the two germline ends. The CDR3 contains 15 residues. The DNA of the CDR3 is TGTGCCAGCAGCCCCGCTCGACAGGTCACAGATACGCAGTATCTT. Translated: CASSPARQVTDTQYL.

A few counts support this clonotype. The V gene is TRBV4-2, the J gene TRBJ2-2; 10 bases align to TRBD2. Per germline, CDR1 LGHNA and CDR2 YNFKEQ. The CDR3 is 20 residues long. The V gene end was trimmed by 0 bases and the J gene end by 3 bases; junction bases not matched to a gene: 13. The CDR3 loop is CASSQDLPSPSGRYTGELFF. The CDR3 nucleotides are TGTGCCAGCAGCCAAGATCTGCCCTCTCCTAGCGGGAGATACACCGGGGAGCTGTTTTTT.

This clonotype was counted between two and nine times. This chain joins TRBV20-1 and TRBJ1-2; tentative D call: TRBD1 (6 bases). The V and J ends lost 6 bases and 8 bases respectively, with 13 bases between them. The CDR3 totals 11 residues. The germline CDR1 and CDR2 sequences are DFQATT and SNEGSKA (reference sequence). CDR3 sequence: CSATDSFGYTF. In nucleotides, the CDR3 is TGCAGTGCAACGGACAGTTTCGGCTACACCTTC.

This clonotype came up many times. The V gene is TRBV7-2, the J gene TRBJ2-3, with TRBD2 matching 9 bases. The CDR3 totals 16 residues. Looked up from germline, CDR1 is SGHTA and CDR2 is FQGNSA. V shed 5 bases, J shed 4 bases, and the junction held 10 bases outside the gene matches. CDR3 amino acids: CASSPGGSGRADTQYF. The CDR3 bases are TGTGCCAGCAGCCCCGGGGGTAGCGGGAGAGCAGATACGCAGTATTTT.

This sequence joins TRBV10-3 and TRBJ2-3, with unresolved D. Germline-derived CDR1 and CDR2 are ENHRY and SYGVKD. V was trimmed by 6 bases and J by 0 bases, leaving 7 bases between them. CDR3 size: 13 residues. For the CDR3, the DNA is TGTGCCATCAGCGCCGGGAGCACAGATACGCAGTATTTT. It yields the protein CAISAGSTDTQYF.

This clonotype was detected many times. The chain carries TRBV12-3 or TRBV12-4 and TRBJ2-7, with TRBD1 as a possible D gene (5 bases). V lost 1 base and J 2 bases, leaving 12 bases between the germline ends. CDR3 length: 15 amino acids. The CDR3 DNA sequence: TGTGCCAGCAGTTTAGGAGGCAGGACAACCTACGAGCAGTACTTC. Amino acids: CASSLGGRTTYEQYF.

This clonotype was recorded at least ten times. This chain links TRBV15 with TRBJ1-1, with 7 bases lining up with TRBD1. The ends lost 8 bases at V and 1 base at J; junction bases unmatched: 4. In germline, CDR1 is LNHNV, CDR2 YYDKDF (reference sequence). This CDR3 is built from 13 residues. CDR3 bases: TGTGCCACCTCCGGACAGGAGAACACTGAAGCTTTCTTT. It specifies CATSGQENTEAFF.

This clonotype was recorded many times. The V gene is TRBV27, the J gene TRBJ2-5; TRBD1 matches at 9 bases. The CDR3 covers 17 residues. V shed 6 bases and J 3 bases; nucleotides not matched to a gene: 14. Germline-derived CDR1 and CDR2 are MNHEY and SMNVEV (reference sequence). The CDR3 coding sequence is TGTGCCAGCAGCCCCAATGGGACAGGGCAAGGGGAAGAGACCCAGTACTTC. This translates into CASSPNGTGQGEETQYF.

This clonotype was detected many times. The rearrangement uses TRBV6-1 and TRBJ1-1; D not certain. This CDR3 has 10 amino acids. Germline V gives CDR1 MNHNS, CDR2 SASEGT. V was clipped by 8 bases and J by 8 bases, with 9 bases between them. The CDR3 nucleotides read TGTGCCAGCTATCTGGGGGAAGCTTTCTTT. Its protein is CASYLGEAFF.

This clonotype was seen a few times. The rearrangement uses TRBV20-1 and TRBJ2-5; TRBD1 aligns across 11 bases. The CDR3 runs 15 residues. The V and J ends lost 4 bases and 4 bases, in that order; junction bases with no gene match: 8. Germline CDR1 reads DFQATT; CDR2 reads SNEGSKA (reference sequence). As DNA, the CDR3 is TGCAGTGCTACTCCCGGACAGGGGGCTGGAGAGACCCAGTACTTC. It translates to CSATPGQGAGETQYF.

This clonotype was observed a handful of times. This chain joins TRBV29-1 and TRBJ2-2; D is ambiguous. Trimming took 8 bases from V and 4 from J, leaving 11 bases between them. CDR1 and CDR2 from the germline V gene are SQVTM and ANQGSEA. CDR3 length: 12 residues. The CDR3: CSFPGLTGELFF. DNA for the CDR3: TGCAGCTTTCCGGGCCTCACCGGGGAGCTGTTTTTT.

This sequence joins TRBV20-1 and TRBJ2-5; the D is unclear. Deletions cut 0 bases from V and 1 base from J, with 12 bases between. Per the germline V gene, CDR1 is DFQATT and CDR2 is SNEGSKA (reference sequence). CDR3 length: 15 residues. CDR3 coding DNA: TGCAGTGCTAGAGATTCCCAGTCACCCCAAGAGACCCAGTACTTC. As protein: CSARDSQSPQETQYF.

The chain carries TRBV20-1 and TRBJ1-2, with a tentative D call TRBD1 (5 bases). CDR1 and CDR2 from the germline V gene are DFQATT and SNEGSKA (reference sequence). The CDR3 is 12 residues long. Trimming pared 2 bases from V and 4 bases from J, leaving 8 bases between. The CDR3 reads CSARNRSYGYTF. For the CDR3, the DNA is TGCAGTGCTAGAAACAGGTCCTATGGCTACACCTTC.